The 20 T cell receptor beta chains in this list originate from one sample, sequenced in a study of blood T cell repertoires in COVID-19. Generated by immunoSEQ multiplex PCR, the TCRdb table keeps only in-frame clones and is missing some. Among about 200,000 clones listed, about 80% were seen once. The sample taken for sequencing was peripheral blood. The receptors were sampled from a human donor with acute or convalescent COVID-19. The donor label of this sample is uncertain.

The rearrangement joins TRBV28 to TRBJ1-2; TRBD1 matches at 10 bases. The CDR3 is 17 residues long. Germline V gene data show CDR1 as MDHEN and CDR2 as SYDVKM. The junction had 10 bases not matched to a gene; V was cut back by 6 bases and J by 0 bases. For the CDR3, the DNA is TGTGCCAGCAGCCCCTGGACAGGGGGATCGGCTAACTATGGCTACACCTTC. Amino acids: CASSPWTGGSANYGYTF.

Only a few counts were recorded for this clone. This chain connects TRBV5-1 to TRBJ2-7; 10 bases align to TRBD1. With 0 bases clipped from V and 3 bases from J, the junction kept 12 bases outside the gene matches. The germline V gene encodes CDR1 SGHRS and CDR2 YFSETQ. CDR3 size: 18 residues. The CDR3 nucleotides are TGCGCCAGCAGCTTGGTCCTTCGGACAGGGGGTTGGGACTACGAGCAGTACTTC. Translation: CASSLVLRTGGWDYEQYF.

V usage is TRBV4-1 and J usage is TRBJ2-1; D unresolved. The CDR3 is 13 amino acids. Looked up from germline, CDR1 is MGHRA and CDR2 is YSYEKL. The V gene lost 1 base and the J gene lost 4 bases, with 5 bases spanning the gap. CDR3 in DNA: TGCGCCAGCAGCCAAGGTATTTACAATGAGCAGTTCTTC. Its translation: CASSQGIYNEQFF.

The chain couples TRBV5-1 to TRBJ1-3, with D uncertain. The CDR3 has 16 amino acids. With 0 bases removed from V and 0 bases from J, the gap between germline ends came to 10 bases. The germline V gene has CDR1 SGHRS and CDR2 YFSETQ. CDR3 sequence reads: CASSLGAGNSGNTIYF. CDR3 DNA: TGCGCCAGCAGCTTGGGGGCCGGAAACTCTGGAAACACCATATATTTT.

This chain links TRBV3-1 (or the pseudogene TRBV3-2) with TRBJ2-1; D remains unclear. The germline CDR1 and CDR2 sequences are LGHDT and YNNKEL (reference sequence). V was trimmed by 0 bases and J by 11 bases, leaving 20 bases between them. The CDR3 is made up of 16 amino acids. The CDR3 nucleotides read TGTGCCAGCAGCCAAGATCGAAGCGCGAGTACAATGAAGCAGTTCTTC. This codes for CASSQDRSASTMKQFF.

This clone has ten or more counts. J is TRBJ1-4 and V is TRBV6-6, with D possibly matching TRBD1 (6 bases). Trimming removed 4 bases from V and 2 bases from J, with 11 bases in between. CDR1 and CDR2 (germline): MNHNY, SVGAGI (reference sequence). The CDR3 totals 15 residues. The chain's CDR3 is CASSFTGRTNEKLFF. As DNA, the CDR3 is TGTGCCAGCAGTTTTACAGGGCGCACTAATGAAAAACTGTTTTTT.

The chain carries TRBV6-5 and TRBJ2-5, with 9 bases identical to TRBD1. V trimming: 8 bases; J trimming: 2 bases; junction bases outside the gene matches: 6. This CDR3 contains 14 residues. Germline assignment: CDR1 MNHEY and CDR2 SVGAGI. This CDR3 reads CASGGTGLQETQYF. Here the CDR3 DNA reads TGTGCCAGCGGAGGGACAGGGTTGCAAGAGACCCAGTACTTC.

This clone has just a few counts. The chain employs TRBV7-9 and TRBJ1-1; 8 positions agree with TRBD1. CDR1 is SEHNR and CDR2 is FQNEAQ in the germline V gene (reference sequence). The J segment lost 1 base and the V segment lost 3 bases, leaving 4 bases of the junction unmatched. The CDR3 sequence is 15 residues long. Here the CDR3 reads CASSFPGTGNTEAFF. CDR3 sequence (DNA): TGTGCCAGCAGCTTCCCGGGGACAGGGAACACTGAAGCTTTCTTT.

The genes are TRBV3-1 (or the pseudogene TRBV3-2) and TRBJ2-5, with 8 bases identical to TRBD1. The CDR3 extends over 13 amino acids. Germline V lookup: CDR1 LGHDT, CDR2 YNNKEL (reference sequence). The ends lost 4 bases at V and 2 bases at J; junction bases unmatched: 0. The CDR3: CASSRTGQETQYF. CDR3 bases: TGTGCCAGCAGCCGGACAGGGCAAGAGACCCAGTACTTC.

The chain carries TRBV7-2 and TRBJ2-1; 8 nucleotides align to TRBD2. The junction had 3 bases not matched to a gene; V was cut back by 2 bases and J by 0 bases. The length of the CDR3 is 16 residues. Per germline, CDR1 SGHTA and CDR2 FQGNSA. DNA for the CDR3: TGTGCCAGCAGCTTACGGGAGGGGAGCTCCTACAATGAGCAGTTCTTC. Translating gives CASSLREGSSYNEQFF. The full variable domain, rest sourced from reference TRBV7-2 and TRBJ2-1, is GAGVSQSPSNKVTEKGKDVELRCDPISGHTALYWYRQSLGQGLEFLIYFQGNSAPDKSGLPSDRFSAERTGGSVSTLTIQRTQQEDSAVYLCASSLREGSSYNEQFFGPGTRLTVL.

This clone was detected only once. This chain connects TRBV2 to TRBJ2-7; 9 bases map to TRBD2. There are 14 residues in the CDR3. Germline trimming cut 5 bases from V and 5 bases from J; bases unmatched to any gene: 7. CDR1 and CDR2 (germline): SNHLY, FYNNEI. In nucleotides, the CDR3 is TGTGCCAGCAGTCTTAGCGGGAGTAGCCACGAGCAGTACTTC. Amino acid sequence: CASSLSGSSHEQYF.

V usage is TRBV27 and J usage is TRBJ2-3; D ambiguous. This CDR3 is built from 15 residues. The germline gives CDR1 MNHEY, CDR2 SMNVEV (reference sequence). V dropped 0 bases and J dropped 2 bases, with 9 bases sitting between them. CDR3: CASSLSAEYTDTQYF. The DNA for the CDR3 is TGTGCCAGCAGTTTATCGGCAGAATACACAGATACGCAGTATTTT.

This chain connects TRBV10-3 to TRBJ1-2; the D gene is possibly TRBD1 (6 bases). V was clipped by 8 bases and J by 5 bases, with 15 bases between them. Per the germline V gene, CDR1 is ENHRY and CDR2 is SYGVKD. The CDR3 loop spans 13 amino acids. The CDR3 protein is CAIPGGAGYGYTF. In DNA, the CDR3 is TGTGCCATCCCTGGGGGCGCTGGGTATGGCTACACCTTC.

CDR3 residues: CASSLAGTGRGNTIYF. The CDR3 region has the DNA TGCGCCAGCAGCTTGGCAGGGACAGGGAGAGGAAACACCATATATTTT. The chain couples TRBV5-1 to TRBJ1-3, with 9 bases aligning to TRBD1. CDR1 is SGHRS and CDR2 is YFSETQ in the germline V gene. The CDR3 has 16 amino acids. The V gene end was trimmed by 0 bases and the J gene end by 4 bases; junction bases not matched to a gene: 5.

This sequence joins TRBV19 and TRBJ2-7; D perhaps matches TRBD1 (6 bases). CDR3 length: 14 amino acids. With 5 bases removed from V and 3 bases from J, the gap between germline ends came to 14 bases. Germline V gives CDR1 LNHDA, CDR2 SQIVND (reference sequence). The CDR3 nucleotides read TGTGCCAGTAGTGTACAGGGAAGTATCTACGAGCAGTACTTC. Encoded protein: CASSVQGSIYEQYF. The entire variable domain, with the rest obtained from reference TRBV19 and TRBJ2-7, is as follows: DGGITQSPKYLFRKEGQNVTLSCEQNLNHDAMYWYRQDPGQGLRLIYYSQIVNDFQKGDIAEGYSVSREKKESFPLTVTSAQKNPTAFYLCASSVQGSIYEQYFGPGTRLTVT.

The chain couples TRBV5-4 to TRBJ2-1; D possibly corresponds to TRBD2 (5 bases). CDR3 length equals 15 residues. The germline V and J ends were trimmed by 4 bases and 4 bases, with 15 bases remaining between them. The germline V gene has CDR1 SGHNT and CDR2 YYREEE (reference sequence). The CDR3, as DNA: TGTGCCAGCAGCCGGCGGGTAGTTAAGTACAATGAGCAGTTCTTC. Protein sequence: CASSRRVVKYNEQFF.

The J gene is TRBJ2-7, the V gene TRBV27; TRBD1 matches at 7 bases. The length of the CDR3 is 13 residues. The germline CDR1 and CDR2 sequences are MNHEY and SMNVEV (reference sequence). The V gene end was trimmed by 0 bases and the J gene end by 5 bases; junction bases not matched to a gene: 1. The CDR3 protein is CASSLSGGNEQYF. The DNA of the CDR3 is TGTGCCAGCAGTTTATCAGGGGGCAACGAGCAGTACTTC.

The V and J genes are TRBV7-2 and TRBJ2-3, with TRBD2 as a possible D gene (7 bases). Germline loops: CDR1 SGHTA, CDR2 FQGNSA. The CDR3 is 16 residues long. V was shortened by 1 base and J by 6 bases, with 17 bases between the two germline ends. The CDR3 sequence is CASSLGRLGGADTQYF. CDR3 bases: TGTGCCAGCAGCTTAGGTCGCCTGGGGGGGGCGGATACGCAGTATTTT.

The genes are TRBV10-3 and TRBJ2-7; TRBD2 matches 11 bases. Per germline, CDR1 ENHRY and CDR2 SYGVKD. V dropped 5 bases and J dropped 0; count of bases not matched to a gene: 3. This CDR3 has 15 residues. This CDR3 is CAISLAGGSSYEQYF. CDR3 sequence (DNA): TGTGCCATCAGTCTAGCGGGAGGAAGCTCCTACGAGCAGTACTTC.

V usage is TRBV5-1 and J usage is TRBJ2-1; TRBD2 aligns across 15 bases. The V gene end was trimmed by 1 base and the J gene end by 14 bases; junction bases not matched to a gene: 4. Germline CDR1 is SGHRS and CDR2 is YFSETQ. The CDR3 totals 14 residues. The CDR3 spells CASSLSGLAGGEFF. The CDR3 nucleotides are TGCGCCAGCAGCTTGAGCGGACTAGCGGGAGGGGAGTTCTTC.